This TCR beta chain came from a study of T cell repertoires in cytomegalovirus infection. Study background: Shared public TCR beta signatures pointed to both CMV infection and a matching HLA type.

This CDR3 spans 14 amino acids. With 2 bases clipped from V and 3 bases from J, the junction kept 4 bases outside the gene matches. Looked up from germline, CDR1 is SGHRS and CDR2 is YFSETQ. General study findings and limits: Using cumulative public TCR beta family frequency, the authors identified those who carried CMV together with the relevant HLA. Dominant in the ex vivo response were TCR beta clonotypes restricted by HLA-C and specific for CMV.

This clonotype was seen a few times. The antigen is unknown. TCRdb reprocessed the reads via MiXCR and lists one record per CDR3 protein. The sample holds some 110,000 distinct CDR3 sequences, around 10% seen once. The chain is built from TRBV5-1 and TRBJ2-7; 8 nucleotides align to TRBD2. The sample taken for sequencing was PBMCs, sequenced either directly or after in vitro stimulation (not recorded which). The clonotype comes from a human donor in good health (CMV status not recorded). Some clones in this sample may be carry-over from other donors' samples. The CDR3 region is CASSLVAGLYEQYF. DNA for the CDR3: TGCGCCAGCAGCTTAGTAGCGGGACTCTACGAGCAGTACTTC.